The 28 T cell receptor beta chains in this list originate from one sample, sequenced in a study of cytomegalovirus exposure and HLA in healthy donors. Amplification used 60 Vbeta primers and 13 Jbeta primers. Some clones are missing from TCRdb's copy, which holds only in-frame ones; the method was immunoSEQ multiplex PCR. The top ten hold about 3.7% of the sample, which has approximately 140,000 clones, 70% to 80% seen once. The sequencing sample was made of PBMCs. The receptors originated from a human donor in good health.

This clone was seen only a few times. This chain connects TRBV6-5 to TRBJ1-2; TRBD1 matches at 7 bases. Trimming took 5 bases from V and 2 from J; bases not matched to a gene: 5. CDR3 length: 14 residues. The germline CDR1 and CDR2 sequences are MNHEY and SVGAGI. The chain's CDR3 is CASSHWDSNYGYTF. The CDR3 nucleotides are TGTGCCAGCAGTCACTGGGACAGCAACTATGGCTACACCTTC.

The chain has TRBV5-1 and TRBJ2-5, with D perhaps TRBD1 (5 bases). Germline V CDR1 and CDR2: SGHRS, YFSETQ. Trimming stripped 0 bases from V and 5 bases from J, with 14 bases between. The CDR3 is made up of 15 amino acids. CDR3 DNA: TGCGCCAGCAGCTTGGCAGGGATGGTAGGGGAGACCCAGTACTTC. This sequence encodes CASSLAGMVGETQYF.

The V gene is TRBV28, the J gene TRBJ1-1; D is unresolved. Trimming left V 5 bases short and J 1 base short, with 8 bases between. Germline V gene data show CDR1 as MDHEN and CDR2 as SYDVKM. The CDR3 loop spans 13 amino acids. The CDR3 loop reads CASSPLWNTEAFF. In DNA, the CDR3 is TGTGCCAGCAGTCCCTTATGGAACACTGAAGCTTTCTTT. Filled out from reference TRBV28 and TRBJ1-1, the complete variable domain reads DVKVTQSSRYLVKRTGEKVFLECVQDMDHENMFWYRQDPGLGLRLIYFSYDVKMKEKGDIPEGYSVSREKKERFSLILESASTNQTSMYLCASSPLWNTEAFFGQGTRLTVV.

The V gene is TRBV6-6, the J gene TRBJ1-2, with a tentative D call TRBD1 (6 bases). V lost 2 bases and J lost 5, with 12 bases in between. The germline CDR1 and CDR2 sequences are MNHNY and SVGAGI (reference sequence). The CDR3 is 14 residues long. The CDR3 coding sequence is TGTGCCAGCAGTTACGAGGGGGAGCGATATGGCTACACCTTC. Its translation: CASSYEGERYGYTF.

CDR3 sequence: CAFRTSGLIYEQYF. The CDR3 DNA reads TGTGCCTTTCGGACTAGCGGGCTAATCTACGAGCAGTACTTC. The chain links TRBV30 to TRBJ2-7; 11 nucleotides agree with TRBD2. The germline CDR1 and CDR2 sequences are GTSNPN and SVGIG (reference sequence). This CDR3 is built from 14 residues. The V segment lost 7 bases and the J segment 3 bases; nucleotides outside the gene matches: 8.

The chain combines TRBV5-1 with TRBJ1-1; D unclear. Germline lookup yields CDR1 SGHRS and CDR2 YFSETQ. V was cut by 0 bases and J by 1 base, with 7 bases left in between. CDR3 length: 14 residues. Written as DNA, the CDR3 is TGCGCCAGCAGCTTGGTTAATTCGAACACTGAAGCTTTCTTT. It codes for CASSLVNSNTEAFF.

The J gene is TRBJ2-1, the V gene TRBV25-1, with TRBD1 identical over 7 bases. V trimming: 2 bases; J trimming: 5 bases; junction bases outside the gene matches: 6. The CDR3 is made up of 15 amino acids. Germline V gene lookup returns CDR1 MGHDK and CDR2 SYGVNS. The CDR3 DNA reads TGTGCCAGCAGTGAACTAGGGGGCGCAGACAATGAGCAGTTCTTC. Translating it yields CASSELGGADNEQFF.

The chain has TRBV5-4 and TRBJ1-1; D remains ambiguous. Germline V CDR1 and CDR2: SGHNT, YYREEE (reference sequence). Trimming took off 6 bases at V and 2 bases at J, with 11 bases between the two ends. This CDR3 spans 13 amino acids. As DNA, the CDR3 is TGTGCCAGCACCTTCCAACACAACACTGAAGCTTTCTTT. Its protein product is CASTFQHNTEAFF.

The V and J genes are TRBV5-4 and TRBJ2-3; 7 bases align to TRBD1. This CDR3 is built from 16 residues. V was pared by 2 bases and J by 0 bases, with 6 bases of the junction left unmatched. Germline V gene lookup returns CDR1 SGHNT and CDR2 YYREEE (reference sequence). For the CDR3, the DNA is TGTGCCAGCAGCTTTATGTGGGGACAGAGCACAGATACGCAGTATTTT. It codes for CASSFMWGQSTDTQYF.

This clone has only a few counts. CDR3 amino acids: CASSPVQGIYNEQFF. DNA for the CDR3: TGTGCCAGCTCACCGGTACAGGGAATATACAATGAGCAGTTCTTC. The chain carries TRBV18 and TRBJ2-1; D is possibly TRBD1 (6 bases). The V and J ends lost 3 bases and 4 bases respectively, with 13 bases between them. CDR1 KGHSH and CDR2 LQKENI come from the germline V gene. This CDR3 is built from 15 residues.

The chain uses TRBV9 and TRBJ2-7; 11 bases align to TRBD2. Germline CDR1 is SGDLS and CDR2 is YYNGEE. The V segment lost 3 bases and the J segment 8 bases; nucleotides outside the gene matches: 10. This CDR3 is built from 15 residues. CDR3 nucleotides: TGTGCCAGCAGCGCGGAGGGGGCTAGCGGGAGGAAGCAGTACTTC. This translates into CASSAEGASGRKQYF. Looking up the rest from reference TRBV9 and TRBJ2-7 gives the full variable domain: DSGVTQTPKHLITATGQRVTLRCSPRSGDLSVYWYQQSLDQGLQFLIQYYNGEERAKGNILERFSAQQFPDLHSELNLSSLELGDSALYFCASSAEGASGRKQYFGPGTRLTVT.

This clone was observed a handful of times. V usage is TRBV4-3 and J usage is TRBJ2-7, with 10 bases lining up with TRBD1. Germline assignment: CDR1 LGHNA and CDR2 YSLEER. V trimming: 6 bases; J trimming: 7 bases; junction bases outside the gene matches: 9. The CDR3 sequence is 14 residues long. The CDR3 DNA sequence: TGCGCCAGCAGACCGGACAGGGGGAATTGGGAGCAGTACTTC. It specifies CASRPDRGNWEQYF.

The chain carries TRBV19 and TRBJ1-1, with D maybe TRBD1 (5 bases). The CDR3 sequence is 14 residues long. V was cut by 0 bases and J by 4 bases, with 9 bases left in between. Germline-derived CDR1 and CDR2 are LNHDA and SQIVND (reference sequence). CDR3 sequence (DNA): TGTGCCAGTAGTATAGAGGGGGAGGTCACTGAAGCTTTCTTT. Translated, it gives CASSIEGEVTEAFF.

A note on this clone: Sequence at one end of the junction differs from germline and may be a read error. This CDR3 is also generated by other DNA sequences in the sample. This chain uses TRBV7-3 with TRBJ1-2; D possibly corresponds to TRBD1 (6 bases). Germline V CDR1 and CDR2: SGHTA, FQGTGA. CDR3 length equals 13 residues. The CDR3 DNA is TGCGCCAGCAGCTTTACTCAGGGGAATGGCTACACCTTC. This codes for CASSFTQGNGYTF.

The gene calls are TRBV29-1 and TRBJ2-3; the match to TRBD2 covers 7 bases. The CDR3 length is 15 residues. Germline-derived CDR1 and CDR2 are SQVTM and ANQGSEA. J was trimmed by 3 bases and V by 7 bases; bases with no gene match: 13. CDR3: CSGVRAGVGTDTQYF. The DNA of the CDR3 is TGCAGCGGAGTACGGGCGGGGGTCGGGACAGATACGCAGTATTTT.

The chain links TRBV10-3 to TRBJ2-1, with D tentatively TRBD1 (6 bases). Germline V CDR1 and CDR2: ENHRY, SYGVKD. This CDR3 is built from 14 residues. V dropped 2 bases and J dropped 3 bases, with 8 bases sitting between them. Written as DNA, the CDR3 is TGTGCCATCAGTGAGGCAGGGGACTACAATGAGCAGTTCTTC. It translates to CAISEAGDYNEQFF.

The rearrangement joins TRBV5-6 to TRBJ2-5; D is possibly TRBD1 (6 bases). This CDR3 region has 15 residues. The germline V and J ends were trimmed by 2 bases and 5 bases, with 16 bases remaining between them. Per germline, CDR1 SGHDT and CDR2 YYEEEE. The CDR3 DNA reads TGTGCCAGCAGCTTCCAGGGGAAGCCTGGGGAGACCCAGTACTTC. This codes for CASSFQGKPGETQYF.

This rearrangement joins TRBV7-3 to TRBJ2-1; 9 nucleotides align to TRBD2. The CDR3 spans 16 residues. Losses at the gene ends were 3 bases for V and 5 bases for J; bases not matched to a gene: 8. CDR1 and CDR2 from the germline V gene are SGHTA and FQGTGA. CDR3 DNA sequence: TGTGCCAGCAGCTTGGTGGCGGGAGGGCCCAACAATGAGCAGTTCTTC. Protein product: CASSLVAGGPNNEQFF.

This chain uses TRBV6-1 with TRBJ2-7; TRBD2 aligns across 8 bases. CDR1 and CDR2 (germline): MNHNS, SASEGT. The CDR3 runs 15 residues. V lost 0 bases and J lost 4; bases outside the gene matches: 5. The CDR3 DNA reads as TGTGCCAGCAGTGAAGCCACGGGAGGGATATACGAGCAGTACTTC. Translation: CASSEATGGIYEQYF.

V gene TRBV7-2 combines with J gene TRBJ1-5; no clear D gene. CDR1 is SGHTA, CDR2 FQGNSA, per germline. Between the trimmed V and J ends, which lost 5 bases and 4 bases, there was a span of 9 bases. This CDR3 spans 13 amino acids. CDR3 amino acids: CASSQWQNQPQHF. The CDR3 bases are TGTGCCAGCAGCCAATGGCAGAATCAGCCCCAGCATTTT.

Remarks on this clone: One end of the junction fails to match germline, which may point to a read error. J is TRBJ1-2 and V is TRBV7-9; D may be TRBD1 (5 bases). This CDR3 comprises 14 residues. The germline CDR1 and CDR2 sequences are SEHNR and FQNEAQ (reference sequence). CDR3 DNA: TGTGCCAGCAGCAACCCGACAGCTAACTATGGCTACCCCTTC. Amino acid sequence: CASSNPTANYGYPF.

The chain uses TRBV14 and TRBJ2-1, with TRBD2 matching 9 bases. Trimming took 1 base from V and 3 from J; bases not matched to a gene: 4. CDR3 length: 16 residues. The V gene's germline CDR1 is SGHDN and CDR2 FVKESK. The CDR3 bases are TGTGCCAGCAGCCAAGTCGCGGGAGGGCTCTACAATGAGCAGTTCTTC. It is translated as CASSQVAGGLYNEQFF.

This clone occurred a few times. The genes are TRBV5-4 and TRBJ2-2; D possibly corresponds to TRBD1 (5 bases). Germline CDR1 is SGHNT and CDR2 is YYREEE (reference sequence). Trimming took 2 bases from V and 0 from J, leaving 8 bases between them. This CDR3 spans 15 amino acids. CDR3 region: CASSLRTTNTGELFF. As DNA, the CDR3 is TGTGCCAGCAGCTTACGGACAACGAACACCGGGGAGCTGTTTTTT.

The V gene is TRBV19, the J gene TRBJ1-2; tentative D call: TRBD1 (5 bases). Trimming pared 3 bases from V and 4 bases from J, leaving 6 bases between. The CDR3 length is 12 residues. Per the germline V gene, CDR1 is LNHDA and CDR2 is SQIVND (reference sequence). CDR3 amino acids: CASSMTAYGYTF. The CDR3 DNA is TGTGCCAGTAGTATGACAGCCTATGGCTACACCTTC.

V and J are TRBV9 and TRBJ2-1, with a weak D call TRBD2 (5 bases). Germline V gene data show CDR1 as SGDLS and CDR2 as YYNGEE. The length of the CDR3 is 16 residues. Between the trimmed V and J ends, which lost 3 bases and 3 bases, there was a span of 16 bases. CDR3 loop: CASSGLSGTLYNEQFF. Written as DNA, the CDR3 is TGTGCCAGCAGCGGATTGAGCGGAACGCTCTACAATGAGCAGTTCTTC.

About this clone itself: At one end, the junction sequence differs from germline, possibly due to a read error. V usage is TRBV7-9 and J usage is TRBJ2-3, with D tentatively TRBD1 (6 bases). CDR1 and CDR2 (germline): SEHNR, FQNEAQ (reference sequence). The CDR3 spans 16 residues. The CDR3 coding sequence is TGTTCCAGCAGCTTAAGGGACACTCCAAGCACAGATACGCAGTATTTT. Translated, it gives CSSSLRDTPSTDTQYF.

This sequence joins TRBV6-1 and TRBJ1-2; D is unresolved. From germline, CDR1 is MNHNS and CDR2 SASEGT. Deletions cut 1 base from V and 1 base from J, with 10 bases between. The CDR3 consists of 15 residues. CDR3 amino acids: CASSEVRSVNYGYTF. Written as DNA, the CDR3 is TGTGCCAGCAGTGAAGTTAGATCTGTTAACTATGGCTACACCTTC.

The chain couples TRBV18 to TRBJ1-4; TRBD1 aligns across 8 bases. There are 13 residues in the CDR3. CDR1 is KGHSH, CDR2 LQKENI, per germline. V dropped 8 bases and J dropped 4; count of bases not matched to a gene: 3. The CDR3 DNA reads as TGTGCCAGCAGGACAGGGAATAATGAAAAACTGTTTTTT. Protein: CASRTGNNEKLFF. Supplemented by reference TRBV18 and TRBJ1-4, the full variable domain reads NAGVMQNPRHLVRRRGQEARLRCSPMKGHSHVYWYRQLPEEGLKFMVYLQKENIIDESGMPKERFSAEFPKEGPSILRIQQVVRGDSAAYFCASRTGNNEKLFFGSGTQLSVL.